These T cell receptor beta chains were read from a single sample in a study of blood T cells in healthy people across ages. TCRdb called the 5' RACE reads again in MiXCR, with one record for every CDR3 protein. Of about 830,000 distinct CDR3 sequences in the sample, around 62% were seen once. Source material: blood. These receptors were taken from a man aged 25-40 years in good health. CDR3s include the opening cysteine and the closing phenylalanine or tryptophan. Fields, in order: clone size, V gene, D gene, J gene, CDR3 protein, CDR3 DNA. D genes are given only for firm matches. Clone size is shown for a subset of rows, as once, few, many or a class of expanded clone.

abundance: -; v_gene: TRBV7-8; d_gene: -; j_gene: TRBJ2-1; CDR3aa: CASSLPDSPYKEQFF; CDR3nt: TGTGCCAGCAGCTTACCAGATTCCCCCTACAAGGAGCAGTTCTTC
abundance: -; v_gene: TRBV5-6; d_gene: TRBD1; j_gene: TRBJ2-2; CDR3aa: CAGSQDRFLNTGELFF; CDR3nt: TGTGCCGGCAGCCAGGACAGGTTCCTGAACACCGGGGAGCTGTTTTTT
abundance: -; v_gene: TRBV7-2; d_gene: TRBD1; j_gene: TRBJ2-1; CDR3aa: CASTLRGPGDYNEQFF; CDR3nt: TGTGCCAGCACCCTAAGGGGGCCAGGGGACTACAATGAGCAGTTCTTC
abundance: -; v_gene: TRBV7-9; d_gene: -; j_gene: TRBJ1-1; CDR3aa: CAGQTELNTEAFF; CDR3nt: TGTGCCGGGCAGACAGAGTTGAACACTGAAGCTTTCTTT
abundance: -; v_gene: TRBV7-6; d_gene: -; j_gene: TRBJ2-5; CDR3aa: CASSLARRALQETQYF; CDR3nt: TGTGCCAGCAGCTTAGCAAGGAGAGCCCTCCAAGAGACCCAGTACTTC
abundance: -; v_gene: TRBV20-1; d_gene: -; j_gene: TRBJ1-1; CDR3aa: CSAAGKGMNTEAFF; CDR3nt: TGCAGTGCAGCGGGGAAGGGCATGAACACTGAAGCTTTCTTT
abundance: -; v_gene: TRBV9; d_gene: TRBD2; j_gene: TRBJ2-1; CDR3aa: CASSVRLADNEQFF; CDR3nt: TGTGCCAGCAGCGTAAGACTAGCGGACAATGAGCAGTTCTTC
abundance: -; v_gene: TRBV9; d_gene: -; j_gene: TRBJ1-2; CDR3aa: CASSVASGANYGYTF; CDR3nt: TGTGCCAGCAGCGTAGCTTCAGGGGCTAACTATGGCTACACCTTC
abundance: -; v_gene: TRBV6-5; d_gene: TRBD1; j_gene: TRBJ2-3; CDR3aa: CASSYDPGQGTGTQYF; CDR3nt: TGTGCCAGCAGTTACGATCCGGGACAGGGAACAGGTACGCAGTATTTT
abundance: -; v_gene: TRBV29-1; d_gene: -; j_gene: TRBJ2-5; CDR3aa: CSVEDSGSQETQYF; CDR3nt: TGCAGCGTTGAAGATTCGGGCAGCCAAGAGACCCAGTACTTC
abundance: -; v_gene: TRBV29-1; d_gene: TRBD1; j_gene: TRBJ2-7; CDR3aa: CSVETGTGNSYEQYF; CDR3nt: TGCAGCGTTGAAACTGGGACAGGAAATTCCTACGAGCAGTACTTC
abundance: -; v_gene: TRBV4-2; d_gene: -; j_gene: TRBJ2-7; CDR3aa: CASSQLEESSYEQYF; CDR3nt: TGTGCCAGCAGCCAACTCGAGGAGTCTTCCTACGAGCAGTACTTC
abundance: -; v_gene: TRBV20-1; d_gene: -; j_gene: TRBJ2-4; CDR3aa: CSARGGAAKNIQYF; CDR3nt: TGCAGTGCTAGAGGGGGGGCTGCCAAAAACATTCAGTACTTC
abundance: -; v_gene: TRBV9; d_gene: -; j_gene: TRBJ2-1; CDR3aa: CASGTGRGNEQFF; CDR3nt: TGTGCCAGCGGCACGGGACGGGGAAATGAGCAGTTCTTC
abundance: -; v_gene: TRBV7-9; d_gene: TRBD1; j_gene: TRBJ2-7; CDR3aa: CASSQTGSEQYF; CDR3nt: TGTGCCAGCAGCCAGACAGGGAGCGAGCAGTACTTC
abundance: -; v_gene: TRBV18; d_gene: -; j_gene: TRBJ2-5; CDR3aa: CASSPRGSEETQYF; CDR3nt: TGTGCCAGCTCACCCCGGGGTAGCGAAGAGACCCAGTACTTC
abundance: -; v_gene: TRBV20-1; d_gene: -; j_gene: TRBJ2-5; CDR3aa: CSAKLLRETQYF; CDR3nt: TGCAGTGCTAAACTGCTAAGGGAGACCCAGTACTTC
abundance: -; v_gene: TRBV9; d_gene: -; j_gene: TRBJ2-7; CDR3aa: CASSVALGAVPYEQYF; CDR3nt: TGTGCCAGCAGCGTAGCCCTGGGGGCTGTTCCCTACGAGCAGTACTTC
abundance: -; v_gene: TRBV3-1; d_gene: -; j_gene: TRBJ1-2; CDR3aa: CASSQSTRTSNYGYTF; CDR3nt: TGTGCCAGCAGCCAATCAACCCGGACGTCTAACTATGGCTACACCTTC
abundance: -; v_gene: TRBV7-2; d_gene: -; j_gene: TRBJ2-3; CDR3aa: CASSYRVDTQYF; CDR3nt: TGTGCCAGCAGCTACCGGGTGGATACGCAGTATTTT
abundance: once; v_gene: TRBV5-6; d_gene: TRBD1; j_gene: TRBJ2-5; CDR3aa: CASSGTGSRETQYF; CDR3nt: TGTGCCAGCAGCGGGACAGGAAGTAGAGAGACCCAGTACTTC
abundance: few; v_gene: TRBV27; d_gene: TRBD1; j_gene: TRBJ2-3; CDR3aa: CASSLTDQGVNLNTQYF; CDR3nt: TGTGCCAGCAGTTTAACGGATCAGGGGGTGAACCTCAATACGCAGTATTTT
abundance: -; v_gene: TRBV2; d_gene: -; j_gene: TRBJ2-4; CDR3aa: CASEGGRGIQYF; CDR3nt: TGTGCCAGCGAAGGAGGGAGAGGCATTCAGTACTTC
abundance: -; v_gene: TRBV7-9; d_gene: -; j_gene: TRBJ2-1; CDR3aa: CASSPVRTYNEQFF; CDR3nt: TGTGCCAGCAGCCCAGTCCGGACTTACAATGAGCAGTTCTTC
abundance: -; v_gene: TRBV29-1; d_gene: TRBD1; j_gene: TRBJ2-1; CDR3aa: CSVLDRGTYNEQFF; CDR3nt: TGCAGCGTCCTCGACAGGGGGACCTACAATGAGCAGTTCTTC
abundance: -; v_gene: TRBV29-1; d_gene: TRBD1; j_gene: TRBJ2-5; CDR3aa: CSVEGRGQGFLRETQYF; CDR3nt: TGCAGCGTTGAAGGCCGTGGACAGGGTTTCCTAAGGGAGACCCAGTACTTC
abundance: few; v_gene: TRBV10-3; d_gene: -; j_gene: TRBJ1-2; CDR3aa: CAISEQSRSPYGYTF; CDR3nt: TGTGCCATCAGTGAGCAGTCAAGATCCCCCTATGGCTACACCTTC
abundance: -; v_gene: TRBV20-1; d_gene: -; j_gene: TRBJ2-1; CDR3aa: CSAGFYGGVSNEQFF; CDR3nt: TGCAGTGCTGGATTCTACGGGGGCGTATCCAATGAGCAGTTTTTC
abundance: -; v_gene: TRBV30; d_gene: TRBD2; j_gene: TRBJ2-7; CDR3aa: CAWNRAGGTYEQYF; CDR3nt: TGTGCCTGGAATCGAGCGGGGGGGACCTACGAGCAGTACTTC
abundance: -; v_gene: TRBV12-3/TRBV12-4; d_gene: -; j_gene: TRBJ1-1; CDR3aa: CASSLAGEAFF; CDR3nt: TGTGCCAGCAGTTTAGCGGGGGAAGCTTTCTTT
abundance: -; v_gene: TRBV27; d_gene: -; j_gene: TRBJ2-7; CDR3aa: CASSPLERASYEQYF; CDR3nt: TGTGCCAGCAGCCCTCTGGAGCGGGCCAGCTACGAGCAGTACTTC
abundance: -; v_gene: TRBV11-2; d_gene: -; j_gene: TRBJ1-2; CDR3aa: CASSLGVIPGAGNGYTF; CDR3nt: TGTGCCAGCAGCTTAGGGGTTATCCCCGGGGCAGGGAACGGCTACACCTTC
abundance: -; v_gene: TRBV7-3; d_gene: TRBD2; j_gene: TRBJ2-3; CDR3aa: CASSVSSGVTDTQYF; CDR3nt: TGTGCCAGCAGCGTCTCTAGCGGGGTAACAGATACGCAGTATTTT
abundance: many; v_gene: TRBV29-1; d_gene: TRBD2; j_gene: TRBJ2-1; CDR3aa: CSGRTSGGGNEQFF; CDR3nt: TGCAGCGGCCGGACTAGCGGGGGTGGGAATGAGCAGTTCTTC
abundance: -; v_gene: TRBV7-2; d_gene: -; j_gene: TRBJ1-5; CDR3aa: CASSRENNQPQHF; CDR3nt: TGTGCCAGCAGCCGGGAAAACAATCAGCCCCAGCATTTT
abundance: few; v_gene: TRBV25-1; d_gene: -; j_gene: TRBJ1-2; CDR3aa: CASSEYKQGGGYTF; CDR3nt: TGTGCCAGCAGTGAATATAAACAGGGAGGTGGCTACACCTTC
abundance: -; v_gene: TRBV7-9; d_gene: -; j_gene: TRBJ1-1; CDR3aa: CASSSGRANTEAFF; CDR3nt: TGTGCCAGCAGCTCGGGTAGGGCGAACACTGAAGCTTTCTTT
abundance: few; v_gene: TRBV7-2; d_gene: TRBD1; j_gene: TRBJ2-1; CDR3aa: CASSFPPGTASGNEQFF; CDR3nt: TGTGCCAGCAGCTTCCCTCCCGGGACAGCCTCAGGGAATGAGCAGTTCTTC
abundance: -; v_gene: TRBV2; d_gene: -; j_gene: TRBJ1-2; CDR3aa: CASSGQNYGYTF; CDR3nt: TGTGCCAGTAGTGGACAGAACTATGGCTACACCTTC
abundance: -; v_gene: TRBV12-3/TRBV12-4; d_gene: -; j_gene: TRBJ2-5; CDR3aa: CASSLVTGTQYF; CDR3nt: TGTGCCAGCAGTCTGGTTACCGGGACCCAGTACTTC
abundance: -; v_gene: TRBV15; d_gene: -; j_gene: TRBJ2-5; CDR3aa: CATSRDFQETQYF; CDR3nt: TGTGCCACCAGCAGGGATTTCCAAGAGACCCAGTACTTC